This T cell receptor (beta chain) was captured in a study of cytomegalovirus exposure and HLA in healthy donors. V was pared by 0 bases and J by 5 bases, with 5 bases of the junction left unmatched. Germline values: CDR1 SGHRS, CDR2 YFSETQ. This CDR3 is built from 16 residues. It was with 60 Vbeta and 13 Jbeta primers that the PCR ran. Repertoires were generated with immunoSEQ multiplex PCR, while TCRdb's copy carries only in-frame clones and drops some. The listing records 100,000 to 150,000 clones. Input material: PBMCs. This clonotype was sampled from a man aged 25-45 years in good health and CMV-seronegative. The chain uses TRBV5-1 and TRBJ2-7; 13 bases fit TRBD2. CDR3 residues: CASSLAGLAGANEQYF. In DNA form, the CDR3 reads TGCGCCAGCAGCTTGGCCGGACTAGCGGGAGCCAACGAGCAGTACTTC.